The clone carrying this T cell receptor beta chain was seen many times. Its specificity is unknown. Tagging with unique molecular identifiers was applied to individual cDNA molecules. TCRdb analysed the 5' RACE reads with MiXCR anew, one entry per CDR3 protein. The table records about 73,000 distinct CDR3 sequences, approximately 14% of them present only once. This sample is drawn from a study of early T cells in non-severe SARS-CoV-2 infection. Study-wide background: The input, bulk RNA from unsorted whole blood, was sequenced, and chains were unpaired.

Study-wide findings and caveats: Private and CD4 specificities were missed by VDJdb matching, skewed to anti-spike CD8.

This CDR3 is built from 14 residues. V was clipped by 4 bases and J by 1 base; unmatched bases: 5. CDR1 DFQATT and CDR2 SNEGSKA come from the germline V gene (reference sequence). The source material was whole blood. The chain has TRBV20-1 and TRBJ2-3, with 7 positions matching TRBD2. The clonotype was recovered from an adult who was a healthcare worker with PCR-confirmed SARS-CoV-2 infection or an uninfected control (not recorded which). CDR3 DNA sequence: TGCAGTGCTACCTTAGCGGGCCGCACAGATACGCAGTATTTT. It codes for CSATLAGRTDTQYF.